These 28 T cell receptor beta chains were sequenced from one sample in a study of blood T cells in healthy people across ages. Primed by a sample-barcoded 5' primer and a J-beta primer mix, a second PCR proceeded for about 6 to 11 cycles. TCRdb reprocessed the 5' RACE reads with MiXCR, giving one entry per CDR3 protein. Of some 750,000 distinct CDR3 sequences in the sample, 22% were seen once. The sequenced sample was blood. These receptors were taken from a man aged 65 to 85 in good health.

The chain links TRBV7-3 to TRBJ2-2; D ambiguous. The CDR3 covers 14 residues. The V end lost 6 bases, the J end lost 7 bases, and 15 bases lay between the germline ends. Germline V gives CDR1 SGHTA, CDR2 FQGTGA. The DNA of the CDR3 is TGTGCCAGCAGTAAGGGTAATGTCGGCGGGGAGCTGTTTTTT. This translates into CASSKGNVGGELFF.

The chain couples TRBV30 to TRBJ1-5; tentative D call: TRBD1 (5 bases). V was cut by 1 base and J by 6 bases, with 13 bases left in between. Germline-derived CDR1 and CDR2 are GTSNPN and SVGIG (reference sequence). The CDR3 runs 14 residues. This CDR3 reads CAWSEGRGGQPQHF. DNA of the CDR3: TGTGCCTGGAGTGAAGGAAGGGGTGGTCAGCCCCAGCATTTT.

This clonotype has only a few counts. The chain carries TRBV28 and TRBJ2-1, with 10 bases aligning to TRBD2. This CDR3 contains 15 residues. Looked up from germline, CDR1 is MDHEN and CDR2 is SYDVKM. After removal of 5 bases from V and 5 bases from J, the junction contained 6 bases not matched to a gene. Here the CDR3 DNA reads TGTGCCAGCAGTCTCCATAGCGGGGGGAACAATGAGCAGTTCTTC. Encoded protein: CASSLHSGGNNEQFF. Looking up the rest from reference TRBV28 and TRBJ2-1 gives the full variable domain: DVKVTQSSRYLVKRTGEKVFLECVQDMDHENMFWYRQDPGLGLRLIYFSYDVKMKEKGDIPEGYSVSREKKERFSLILESASTNQTSMYLCASSLHSGGNNEQFFGPGTRLTVL.

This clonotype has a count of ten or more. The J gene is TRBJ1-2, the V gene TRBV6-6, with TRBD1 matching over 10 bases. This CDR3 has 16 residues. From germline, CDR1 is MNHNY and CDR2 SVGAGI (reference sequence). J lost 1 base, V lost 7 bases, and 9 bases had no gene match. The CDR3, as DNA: TGTGCCAGCACCGAAAAGGGGACAGGGGATAACTATGGCTACACCTTC. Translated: CASTEKGTGDNYGYTF.

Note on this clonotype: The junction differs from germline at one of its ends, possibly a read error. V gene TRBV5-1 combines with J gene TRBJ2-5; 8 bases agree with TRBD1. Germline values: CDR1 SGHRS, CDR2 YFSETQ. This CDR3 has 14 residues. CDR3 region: CASSLGTGKEAQYF. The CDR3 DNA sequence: TGCGCCAGCAGCTTGGGGACAGGGAAAGAGGCCCAGTACTTC.

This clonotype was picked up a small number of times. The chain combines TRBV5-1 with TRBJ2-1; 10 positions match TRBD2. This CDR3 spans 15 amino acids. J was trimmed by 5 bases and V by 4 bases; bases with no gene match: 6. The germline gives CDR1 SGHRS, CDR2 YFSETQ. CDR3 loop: CASSQGLAKNNEQFF. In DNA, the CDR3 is TGCGCCAGCAGCCAGGGACTAGCGAAGAACAATGAGCAGTTCTTC.

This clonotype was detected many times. In nucleotides, the CDR3 is TGTGCCAGCAGCTTACATCCAGCGAGCACAGATACGCAGTATTTT. This codes for CASSLHPASTDTQYF. The rearrangement links TRBV7-2 to TRBJ2-3; D gene ambiguous. The V and J ends lost 2 bases and 0 bases respectively, with 9 bases between them. This CDR3 region has 15 residues. From germline, CDR1 is SGHTA and CDR2 FQGNSA. The full variable domain, completed using reference TRBV7-2 and TRBJ2-3, is GAGVSQSPSNKVTEKGKDVELRCDPISGHTALYWYRQSLGQGLEFLIYFQGNSAPDKSGLPSDRFSAERTGGSVSTLTIQRTQQEDSAVYLCASSLHPASTDTQYFGPGTRLTVL.

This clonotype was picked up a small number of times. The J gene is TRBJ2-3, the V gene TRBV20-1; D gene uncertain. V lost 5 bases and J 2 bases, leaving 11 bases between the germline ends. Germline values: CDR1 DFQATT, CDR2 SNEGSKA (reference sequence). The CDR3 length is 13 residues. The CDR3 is CSAPRLHTDTQYF. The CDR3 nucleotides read TGCAGTGCTCCGCGACTTCACACAGATACGCAGTATTTT.

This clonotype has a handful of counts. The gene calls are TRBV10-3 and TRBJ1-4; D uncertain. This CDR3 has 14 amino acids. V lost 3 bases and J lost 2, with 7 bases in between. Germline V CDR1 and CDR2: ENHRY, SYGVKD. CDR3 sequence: CAISDTVTNEKLFF. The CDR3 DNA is TGTGCCATCAGTGATACGGTGACTAATGAAAAACTGTTTTTT.

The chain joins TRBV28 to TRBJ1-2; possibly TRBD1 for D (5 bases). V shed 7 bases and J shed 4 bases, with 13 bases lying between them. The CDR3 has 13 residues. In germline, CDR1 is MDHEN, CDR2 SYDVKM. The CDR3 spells CASTRGLSYGYTF. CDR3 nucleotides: TGTGCCAGCACGCGGGGGTTGAGCTATGGCTACACCTTC.

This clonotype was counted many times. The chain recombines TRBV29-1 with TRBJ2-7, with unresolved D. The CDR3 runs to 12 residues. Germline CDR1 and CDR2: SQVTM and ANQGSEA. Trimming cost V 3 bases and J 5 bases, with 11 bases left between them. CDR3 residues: CSVDLGRNEQYF. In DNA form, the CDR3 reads TGCAGCGTTGATCTGGGCAGGAACGAGCAGTACTTC.

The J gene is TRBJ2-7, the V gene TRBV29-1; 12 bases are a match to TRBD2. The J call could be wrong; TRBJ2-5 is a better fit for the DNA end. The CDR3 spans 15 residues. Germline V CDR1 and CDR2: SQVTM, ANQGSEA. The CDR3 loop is CSVRTSGGSTETQYF. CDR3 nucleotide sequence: TGCAGCGTCCGAACTAGCGGGGGGAGCACAGAGACCCAGTACTTC.

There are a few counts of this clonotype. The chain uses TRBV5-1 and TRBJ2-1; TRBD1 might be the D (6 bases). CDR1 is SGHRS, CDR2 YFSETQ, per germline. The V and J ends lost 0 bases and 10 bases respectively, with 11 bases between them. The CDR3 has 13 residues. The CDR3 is CASSLAMGAEQFF. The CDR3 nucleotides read TGCGCCAGCAGCTTGGCGATGGGGGCCGAGCAGTTCTTC.

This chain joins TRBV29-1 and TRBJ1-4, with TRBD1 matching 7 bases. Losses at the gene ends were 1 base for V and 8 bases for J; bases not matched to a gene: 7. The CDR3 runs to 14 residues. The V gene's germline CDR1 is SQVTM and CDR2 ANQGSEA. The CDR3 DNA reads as TGCAGCGTTGAAGGAAGGGGGCTAAACGAAAAACTGTTTTTT. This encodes CSVEGRGLNEKLFF.

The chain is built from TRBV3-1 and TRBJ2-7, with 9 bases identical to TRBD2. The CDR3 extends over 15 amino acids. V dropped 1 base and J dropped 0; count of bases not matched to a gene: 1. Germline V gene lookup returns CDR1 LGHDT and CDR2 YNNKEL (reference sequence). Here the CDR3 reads CASSQGLAASYEQYF. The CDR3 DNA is TGTGCCAGCAGCCAAGGACTAGCGGCCTCCTACGAGCAGTACTTC.

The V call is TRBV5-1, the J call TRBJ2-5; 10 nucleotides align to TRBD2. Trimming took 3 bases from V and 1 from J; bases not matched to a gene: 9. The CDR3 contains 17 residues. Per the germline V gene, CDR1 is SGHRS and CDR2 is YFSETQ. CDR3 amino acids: CASSSAAGGIFQETQYF. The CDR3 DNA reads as TGCGCCAGCAGCTCGGCAGCGGGGGGGATATTCCAAGAGACCCAGTACTTC.

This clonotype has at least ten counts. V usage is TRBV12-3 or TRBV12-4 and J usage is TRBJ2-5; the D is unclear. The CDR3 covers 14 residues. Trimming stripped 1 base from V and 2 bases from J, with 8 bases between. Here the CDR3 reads CASSLGGRQETQYF. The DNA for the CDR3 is TGTGCCAGCAGTTTAGGCGGCCGTCAAGAGACCCAGTACTTC.

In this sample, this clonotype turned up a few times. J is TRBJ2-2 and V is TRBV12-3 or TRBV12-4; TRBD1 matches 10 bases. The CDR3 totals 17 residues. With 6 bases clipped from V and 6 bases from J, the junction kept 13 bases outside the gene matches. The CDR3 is CASRPTGGEAKPGELFF. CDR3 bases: TGTGCCAGCAGACCGACAGGGGGCGAAGCGAAACCCGGGGAGCTGTTTTTT.

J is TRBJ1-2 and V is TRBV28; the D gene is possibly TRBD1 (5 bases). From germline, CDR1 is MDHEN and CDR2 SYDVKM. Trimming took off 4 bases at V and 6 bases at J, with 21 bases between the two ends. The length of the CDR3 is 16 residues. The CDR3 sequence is CASSWGSTIPRDGYTF. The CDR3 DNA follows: TGTGCCAGCAGTTGGGGCTCAACCATTCCGCGGGATGGCTACACCTTC.

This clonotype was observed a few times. The CDR3 DNA follows: TGCGCCAGCAGCCAAGGGACCGGGACAGCCTATGGCTACACCTTC. Its translation: CASSQGTGTAYGYTF. This chain connects TRBV4-1 to TRBJ1-2; 7 nucleotides line up with TRBD1. The CDR3 extends over 15 amino acids. Germline lookup yields CDR1 MGHRA and CDR2 YSYEKL. With V trimmed by 1 base and J by 4 bases, 6 bases remained unmatched.

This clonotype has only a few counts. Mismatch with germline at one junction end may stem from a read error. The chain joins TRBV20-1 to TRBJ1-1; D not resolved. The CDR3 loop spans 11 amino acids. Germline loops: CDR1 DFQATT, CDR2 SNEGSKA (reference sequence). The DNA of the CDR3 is TGCAGTACTAGAGGGTTCTATGAAGCTTTCTTT. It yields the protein CSTRGFYEAFF.

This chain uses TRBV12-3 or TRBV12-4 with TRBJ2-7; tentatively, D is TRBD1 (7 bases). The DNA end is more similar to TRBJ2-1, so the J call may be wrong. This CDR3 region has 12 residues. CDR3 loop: CASSFGRGDQFF. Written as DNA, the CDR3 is TGTGCCAGCAGTTTTGGCAGGGGGGATCAGTTCTTC.

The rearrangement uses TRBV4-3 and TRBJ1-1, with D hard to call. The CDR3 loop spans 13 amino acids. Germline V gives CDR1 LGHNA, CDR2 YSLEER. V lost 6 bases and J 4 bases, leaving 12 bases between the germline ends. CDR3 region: CASRPLPGTEAFF. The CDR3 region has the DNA TGCGCCAGCAGACCCCTCCCGGGCACTGAAGCTTTCTTT.

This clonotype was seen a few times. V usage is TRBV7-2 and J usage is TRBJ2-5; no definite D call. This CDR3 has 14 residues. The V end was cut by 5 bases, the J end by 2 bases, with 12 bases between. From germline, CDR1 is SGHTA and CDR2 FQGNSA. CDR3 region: CASSHNVGQETQYF. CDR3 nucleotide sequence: TGTGCCAGCAGCCACAATGTGGGGCAAGAGACCCAGTACTTC.

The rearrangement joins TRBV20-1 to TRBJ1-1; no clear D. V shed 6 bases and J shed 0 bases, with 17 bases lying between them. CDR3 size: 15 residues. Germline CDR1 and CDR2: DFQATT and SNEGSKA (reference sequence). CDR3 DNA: TGCAGTGCCTCAGATCGAACGGGCATGAACACTGAAGCTTTCTTT. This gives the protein CSASDRTGMNTEAFF.

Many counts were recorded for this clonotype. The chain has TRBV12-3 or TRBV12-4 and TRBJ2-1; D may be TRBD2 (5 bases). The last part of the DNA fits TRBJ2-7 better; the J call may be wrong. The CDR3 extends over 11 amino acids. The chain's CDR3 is CASSYRGEQYF. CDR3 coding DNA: TGTGCCAGCAGTTACAGAGGGGAGCAGTACTTC.

The CDR3 DNA sequence: TGCGCCAGCAGCTGGGGGACCGATCCCTCCTACAATGAGCAGTTCTTC. It specifies CASSWGTDPSYNEQFF. This chain uses TRBV5-1 with TRBJ2-1, with D perhaps TRBD1 or TRBD2 (5 bases each). Germline V gives CDR1 SGHRS, CDR2 YFSETQ. The CDR3 has 16 residues. V lost 3 bases to trimming and J lost 0 bases, with 13 bases between them.

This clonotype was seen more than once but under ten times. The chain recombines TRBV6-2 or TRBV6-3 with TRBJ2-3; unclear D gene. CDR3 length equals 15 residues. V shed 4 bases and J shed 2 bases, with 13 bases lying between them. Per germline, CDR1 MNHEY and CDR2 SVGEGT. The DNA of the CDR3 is TGTGCCAGCAGTTGGGGTAGGTGGGTCACAGATACGCAGTATTTT. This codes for CASSWGRWVTDTQYF.